What follows describes a single TCR beta chain. What it recognizes is unknown. Clones were read by immunoSEQ multiplex PCR, and TCRdb kept only the in-frame ones, dropping some. The data show some 65,000 clones, around 87% seen once. The sample belongs to a study of OX40 agonist ivuxolimab in advanced cancers. General study findings and limits: Both blood CD4+ and CD8+ T cells showed clonal growth by week 6 at 0.1 to 3.0 mg/kg.

CDR3 length: 16 amino acids. After removal of 4 bases from V and 0 bases from J, the junction contained 4 bases not matched to a gene. The germline V gene has CDR1 SGHNT and CDR2 YYREEE (reference sequence). This sample comprised CD4+ or CD8+ T cells sorted from blood, obtained in a trial of the OX40 agonist ivuxolimab. The chain has TRBV5-4 and TRBJ2-6; 7 bases map to TRBD1. This TCR came from an adult with an advanced solid tumor such as melanoma, head and neck, liver or kidney cancer. DNA for the CDR3: TGTGCCAGCAGCCCTGAGGGGGCCTCTGGGGCCAACGTCCTGACTTTC. This gives the protein CASSPEGASGANVLTF.